The 27 T cell receptor beta chains reported below all come from one sample, sequenced in a study of vaccination effects on CD4 cells after COVID-19. Before sequencing, viral peptide pools were used by the ViraFEST assay to expand antigen-specific CD4+ T cells. Culturing for ten to eleven days preceded CD4+ T cell isolation. Participants each got two BNT162b2 or mRNA-1273 vaccine doses. Their antigens remain unidentified. Method: immunoSEQ multiplex PCR; TCRdb's copy keeps in-frame clones and lacks some. This table holds about 27,000 clones, 83% found once. Sequencing used CD4+ T cells from PBMCs cultured with HCoV-NL63 spike peptides, obtained after COVID-19 vaccination. These receptors came from a human donor who received a COVID-19 vaccine. Some clones in this sample may be carry-over from other donors' samples.

The chain recombines TRBV5-1 with TRBJ2-2; TRBD1 matches 9 bases. With V trimmed by 0 bases and J by 7 bases, 4 bases remained unmatched. Germline CDR1 and CDR2: SGHRS and YFSETQ. CDR3 length equals 15 residues. The CDR3 nucleotides are TGCGCCAGCAGCTTGGGGGACAGGGACCACGGGGAGCTGTTTTTT. Translating gives CASSLGDRDHGELFF.

This clone appeared a few times. The DNA of the CDR3 is TGCGCCAGCAGCTTGGAGTTCTTGGGCATTGATGGCTACACCTTC. Translating it yields CASSLEFLGIDGYTF. This rearrangement joins TRBV5-1 to TRBJ1-2; D remains unclear. Trimming removed 0 bases at V and 6 bases at J, with 15 bases between. Germline V gene data show CDR1 as SGHRS and CDR2 as YFSETQ. CDR3 size: 15 residues.

The chain carries TRBV5-1 and TRBJ2-2; 8 bases fit TRBD2. CDR1 is SGHRS, CDR2 YFSETQ, per germline. V trimming: 6 bases; J trimming: 4 bases; junction bases outside the gene matches: 5. CDR3 length equals 14 residues. In nucleotides, the CDR3 is TGCGCCAGCACGGCGGGGGGAACCACCGGGGAGCTGTTTTTT. Protein: CASTAGGTTGELFF.

The chain recombines TRBV30 with TRBJ1-2, with 11 nucleotides matching TRBD1. Germline V gene sequence: CDR1 GTSNPN, CDR2 SVGIG (reference sequence). The CDR3 has 14 residues. The J segment lost 8 bases and the V segment lost 2 bases, leaving 7 bases of the junction unmatched. Written as DNA, the CDR3 is TGTGCCTGGAGTCGGCGGACAGGGGGCGGGGGCTACACCTTC. This gives the protein CAWSRRTGGGGYTF. Looking up the rest from reference TRBV30 and TRBJ1-2 gives the full variable domain: SQTIHQWPATLVQPVGSPLSLECTVEGTSNPNLYWYRQAAGRGLQLLFYSVGIGQISSEVPQNLSASRPQDRQFILSSKKLLLSDSGFYLCAWSRRTGGGGYTFGSGTRLTVV.

The CDR3 DNA sequence: TGTGCCAGCAGTTTAGGTGAGGGCTACACCTTC. Translating gives CASSLGEGYTF. The V and J genes are TRBV12-3 or TRBV12-4 and TRBJ1-2; D not resolved. V was shortened by 1 base and J by 8 bases, with 5 bases between the two germline ends. The CDR3 length is 11 residues.

The rearrangement joins TRBV12-3 or TRBV12-4 to TRBJ1-2; D is undetermined. The CDR3 sequence is 13 residues long. The ends were cut back, 6 bases at V and 7 bases at J, with 15 bases in the middle. This CDR3 is CASSPAAGRGYTF. The DNA for the CDR3 is TGTGCCAGCAGCCCGGCGGCCGGTCGTGGCTACACCTTC.

The chain employs TRBV7-9 and TRBJ2-5, with D perhaps TRBD1 or TRBD2 (5 bases each). Trimming left V 3 bases short and J 5 bases short, with 16 bases between. The germline gives CDR1 SEHNR, CDR2 FQNEAQ (reference sequence). The CDR3 loop spans 15 amino acids. The CDR3 sequence: CASSFFSAWGETQYF. CDR3 sequence (DNA): TGTGCCAGCAGCTTTTTCTCGGCCTGGGGGGAGACCCAGTACTTC.

This clone showed up just once. The V call is TRBV28, the J call TRBJ1-2; 11 positions match TRBD1. Germline-derived CDR1 and CDR2 are MDHEN and SYDVKM. V trimming: 10 bases; J trimming: 4 bases; junction bases outside the gene matches: 8. The CDR3 contains 14 residues. The CDR3 DNA sequence: TGTGCCACAGGGACAGGGGGGCTTGTCTATGGCTACACCTTC. Amino acids: CATGTGGLVYGYTF.

The V gene is TRBV2, the J gene TRBJ2-2, with 7 nucleotides matching TRBD1. The V gene end was trimmed by 4 bases and the J gene end by 1 base; junction bases not matched to a gene: 15. Germline V gives CDR1 SNHLY, CDR2 FYNNEI. CDR3 size: 19 residues. Written as DNA, the CDR3 is TGTGCCAGCAGTGTAAGGGTCGGTCGGACAGGAGGGAACACCGGGGAGCTGTTTTTT. The encoded protein is CASSVRVGRTGGNTGELFF.

The chain combines TRBV18 with TRBJ1-4; 7 nucleotides align to TRBD1. This CDR3 contains 16 residues. Trimming at V came to 6 bases and at J to 5 bases, leaving 12 bases not matched to a gene. Germline V gene data show CDR1 as KGHSH and CDR2 as LQKENI. CDR3 sequence: CASSRDRATGNEKLFF. Written as DNA, the CDR3 is TGTGCCAGCTCTCGCGACAGGGCAACGGGGAATGAAAAACTGTTTTTT.

The chain recombines TRBV9 with TRBJ1-6, with TRBD1 as a possible D gene (5 bases). V was trimmed by 2 bases and J by 9 bases, leaving 15 bases between them. Germline V CDR1 and CDR2: SGDLS, YYNGEE. This CDR3 has 15 residues. The CDR3: CASSVAGTPRSPLHF. CDR3 bases: TGTGCCAGCAGCGTTGCCGGGACGCCTCGTTCACCCCTCCACTTT. Based on the CDR3 plus reference TRBV9 and TRBJ1-6, the full variable domain is DSGVTQTPKHLITATGQRVTLRCSPRSGDLSVYWYQQSLDQGLQFLIQYYNGEERAKGNILERFSAQQFPDLHSELNLSSLELGDSALYFCASSVAGTPRSPLHFGNGTRLTVT.

The chain combines TRBV19 with TRBJ2-3; D is undetermined. Germline V gives CDR1 LNHDA, CDR2 SQIVND (reference sequence). The CDR3 spans 14 residues. Trimming took off 3 bases at V and 5 bases at J, with 12 bases between the two ends. CDR3 amino acids: CASSITRFLDTQYF. CDR3 bases: TGTGCCAGTAGTATCACGCGCTTTCTAGATACGCAGTATTTT.

The chain uses TRBV29-1 and TRBJ2-1; possibly TRBD1 or TRBD2 for D (5 bases each). V lost 7 bases to trimming and J lost 10 bases, with 20 bases between them. Germline V CDR1 and CDR2: SQVTM, ANQGSEA. This CDR3 comprises 13 residues. Written as DNA, the CDR3 is TGCAGCGACCGAGGGACCAGCCTGGGGGAGCAGTTCTTC. Amino acids: CSDRGTSLGEQFF.

This clone was recorded a few times. This chain uses TRBV10-3 with TRBJ2-6; TRBD1 matches at 7 bases. V lost 2 bases to trimming and J lost 0 bases; unmatched junction nucleotides: 7. Per germline, CDR1 ENHRY and CDR2 SYGVKD. The CDR3 length is 18 residues. CDR3 coding DNA: TGTGCCATCAGTGAGGCTCCGGCAGGGGGCTCTGGGGCCAACGTCCTGACTTTC. Amino acid sequence: CAISEAPAGGSGANVLTF.

The rearrangement uses TRBV7-3 and TRBJ2-2; 7 nucleotides align to TRBD1. V lost 2 bases and J lost 0; bases outside the gene matches: 3. CDR1 and CDR2 (germline): SGHTA, FQGTGA. This CDR3 comprises 16 residues. CDR3 nucleotides: TGTGCCAGCAGCTTATTGGGACAGCCGAACACCGGGGAGCTGTTTTTT. Translation: CASSLLGQPNTGELFF.

The chain links TRBV18 to TRBJ2-7, with D perhaps TRBD1 (6 bases). CDR1 and CDR2 from the germline V gene are KGHSH and LQKENI. The CDR3 extends over 14 amino acids. Deletions cut 2 bases from V and 2 bases from J, with 10 bases between. The CDR3 bases are TGTGCCAGCTCACCAGTACAGGGACCCTACGAGCAGTACGTC. Its translation: CASSPVQGPYEQYV.

This clone has more than one count but fewer than ten. V and J are TRBV11-2 and TRBJ1-6, with TRBD1 as a possible D gene (5 bases). Germline CDR1 SGHAT, CDR2 FQNNGV. Trimming shortened V by 4 bases and J by 5 bases, and 9 bases separated the two germline ends. The CDR3 extends over 14 amino acids. CDR3 residues: CASSSLRDNSPLHF. The CDR3 region has the DNA TGTGCCAGCAGCTCCCTCAGGGATAATTCACCCCTCCACTTT.

This chain's CDR3 is CASSLQTDRVLDGEQYV. The CDR3 DNA sequence: TGTGCCAGCAGCTTACAAACGGACAGGGTTCTTGATGGCGAGCAGTACGTC. J is TRBJ2-7 and V is TRBV13; 8 bases match TRBD1. V was pared by 2 bases and J by 6 bases, with 15 bases of the junction left unmatched. Germline lookup yields CDR1 PRHDT and CDR2 FYEKMQ (reference sequence). CDR3 length equals 17 residues.

The chain is built from TRBV7-2 and TRBJ2-3; TRBD1 matches at 7 bases. CDR3 length equals 13 residues. The J segment lost 3 bases and the V segment lost 5 bases, leaving 2 bases of the junction unmatched. Germline V lookup: CDR1 SGHTA, CDR2 FQGNSA. Written as DNA, the CDR3 is TGTGCCAGCAGCCAGACAGGGACAGATACGCAGTATTTT. Amino acid sequence: CASSQTGTDTQYF.

The chain joins TRBV29-1 to TRBJ1-2; D may be TRBD1 (5 bases). The CDR3 is 15 amino acids. V was trimmed by 1 base and J by 0 bases, leaving 12 bases between them. CDR1 is SQVTM and CDR2 is ANQGSEA in the germline V gene. Here the CDR3 reads CSVEGGGGSNYGYTF. The CDR3 DNA sequence: TGCAGCGTTGAAGGTGGTGGGGGTTCTAACTATGGCTACACCTTC.

The rearrangement uses TRBV10-1 and TRBJ1-3, with D maybe TRBD1 (5 bases). The CDR3 has 15 amino acids. The V end lost 6 bases, the J end lost 0 bases, and 12 bases lay between the germline ends. The germline gives CDR1 WNHNN, CDR2 SYGVQD (reference sequence). The CDR3 sequence: CASSPGPSSGNTIYF. In DNA, the CDR3 is TGCGCCAGCAGCCCGGGGCCGAGCTCTGGAAACACCATATATTTT.

This clone was found a few times. The J gene is TRBJ1-2, the V gene TRBV5-1; TRBD1 is a possible D gene (5 bases). The V gene lost 3 bases and the J gene lost 8 bases, with 14 bases spanning the gap. The germline CDR1 and CDR2 sequences are SGHRS and YFSETQ. The CDR3 has 13 amino acids. Written as DNA, the CDR3 is TGCGCCAGCAGCTCCCTTCAGGGAGGAGGCTACACCTTC. Amino acids: CASSSLQGGGYTF.

The genes are TRBV5-1 and TRBJ1-4; weak D call: TRBD1 (6 bases). CDR3 size: 14 residues. The germline V gene has CDR1 SGHRS and CDR2 YFSETQ. V gave up 5 bases and J gave up 8 bases, with 16 bases separating them. The CDR3 sequence: CASRPGHGSEKLFF. The CDR3, as DNA: TGCGCCAGCAGACCGGGACATGGGTCGGAAAAACTGTTTTTT.

The rearrangement uses TRBV10-3 and TRBJ2-2; TRBD2 matches 11 bases. The CDR3 consists of 19 residues. Unmatched junction bases numbered 17, after V lost 10 bases and J lost 1 base. Germline assignment: CDR1 ENHRY and CDR2 SYGVKD. In nucleotides, the CDR3 is TGTGCCACCGTAAAGGTACTAGCGGGGGAAGCACAGAACACCGGGGAGCTGTTTTTT. Translated, it gives CATVKVLAGEAQNTGELFF.

The rearrangement links TRBV25-1 to TRBJ2-1, with TRBD2 matching over 9 bases. Germline V lookup: CDR1 MGHDK, CDR2 SYGVNS. J gave up 12 bases and V 5 bases, and 5 bases lay outside the gene matches. The CDR3 consists of 12 residues. The CDR3 here is CASSRLAELQFF. DNA for the CDR3: TGTGCCAGCAGTAGACTAGCGGAACTGCAGTTCTTC.

The CDR3 reads CASSQRHPGQGEKLFF. The CDR3 coding sequence is TGCGCCAGCAGCCAGCGACATCCGGGACAGGGTGAAAAACTGTTTTTT. The chain employs TRBV4-1 and TRBJ1-4, with 9 bases that match TRBD1. CDR3 length: 16 residues. Germline values: CDR1 MGHRA, CDR2 YSYEKL. The junction had 9 bases not matched to a gene; V was cut back by 3 bases and J by 7 bases.

This rearrangement joins TRBV28 to TRBJ2-1; perhaps TRBD2 as D (5 bases). Looked up from germline, CDR1 is MDHEN and CDR2 is SYDVKM. CDR3 size: 12 residues. Deletions cut 5 bases from V and 14 bases from J, with 16 bases between. The CDR3 DNA reads as TGTGCCAGCAGTCCCTTTAACGGGGTTGAGTTCTTC. Translating it yields CASSPFNGVEFF.